Listed here are 27 T cell receptor beta chains from one sample, sequenced in a study of blood T cell repertoires in COVID-19. Data came from immunoSEQ multiplex PCR; TCRdb stores just in-frame clones and leaves some out. The table records about 180,000 clones, roughly 88% of them present only once. Sequencing was performed on peripheral blood. The receptors were sampled from a man in his fifties or sixties with acute or convalescent COVID-19.

The rearrangement links TRBV5-1 to TRBJ1-2; perhaps TRBD1 as D (5 bases). Trimming left V 0 bases short and J 0 bases short, with 12 bases between. Germline V gene data show CDR1 as SGHRS and CDR2 as YFSETQ. The CDR3 loop spans 16 amino acids. CDR3 region: CASSLDWGRANYGYTF. The CDR3, as DNA: TGCGCCAGCAGCTTGGATTGGGGCAGGGCTAACTATGGCTACACCTTC.

This clone was seen once. The chain couples TRBV5-6 to TRBJ1-1; 7 bases line up with TRBD1. The CDR3 loop spans 14 amino acids. Trimming took 1 base from V and 0 from J; bases not matched to a gene: 0. CDR1 and CDR2 from the germline V gene are SGHDT and YYEEEE. The DNA for the CDR3 is TGTGCCAGCAGCTTGACAGGGGTGAACACTGAAGCTTTCTTT. Residues: CASSLTGVNTEAFF. Looking up the rest from reference TRBV5-6 and TRBJ1-1 gives the full variable domain: DAGVTQSPTHLIKTRGQQVTLRCSPKSGHDTVSWYQQALGQGPQFIFQYYEEEERQRGNFPDRFSGHQFPNYSSELNVNALLLGDSALYLCASSLTGVNTEAFFGQGTRLTVV.

The gene calls are TRBV27 and TRBJ1-6, with TRBD1 matching 7 bases. The ends lost 0 bases at V and 7 bases at J; junction bases unmatched: 6. The V gene's germline CDR1 is MNHEY and CDR2 SMNVEV (reference sequence). CDR3 length equals 16 residues. CDR3 residues: CASSLSEGARNSPLHF. Written as DNA, the CDR3 is TGTGCCAGCAGTTTATCGGAGGGGGCGAGGAATTCACCCCTCCACTTT.

This rearrangement joins TRBV6-6 to TRBJ2-5; D possibly corresponds to TRBD1 (7 bases). V was clipped by 6 bases and J by 4 bases, with 9 bases between them. The CDR3 runs to 12 residues. Germline V lookup: CDR1 MNHNY, CDR2 SVGAGI (reference sequence). As DNA, the CDR3 is TGTGCCAGCAGCCAGGGGGGAGAGACCCAGTACTTC. Amino acids: CASSQGGETQYF.

The gene calls are TRBV11-2 and TRBJ2-7; a possible D gene is TRBD2 (5 bases). The CDR3 totals 15 residues. Germline values: CDR1 SGHAT, CDR2 FQNNGV. Trimming took 3 bases from V and 0 from J, leaving 12 bases between them. The CDR3 DNA reads as TGTGCCAGCAGCTTCCAAGCGGAGAGCTCCTACGAGCAGTACTTC. It codes for CASSFQAESSYEQYF.

This clone has only one observation. V usage is TRBV4-2 and J usage is TRBJ1-3; 7 bases agree with TRBD1. This CDR3 comprises 16 residues. The germline V gene encodes CDR1 LGHNA and CDR2 YNFKEQ. J gave up 2 bases and V 0 bases, and 4 bases lay outside the gene matches. The CDR3 sequence: CASSQDFTGAGNTIYF. The DNA for the CDR3 is TGTGCCAGCAGCCAAGACTTTACAGGGGCTGGAAACACCATATATTTT.

This chain joins TRBV10-3 and TRBJ1-6; the match to TRBD1 covers 10 bases. The CDR3 totals 17 residues. Germline CDR1 and CDR2: ENHRY and SYGVKD. J lost 5 bases, V lost 3 bases, and 7 bases had no gene match. CDR3 sequence reads: CAISERGGQGNNSPLHF. The CDR3 region has the DNA TGTGCCATCAGTGAAAGGGGGGGACAGGGGAATAATTCACCCCTCCACTTT.

The count of this clone is one. The rearrangement joins TRBV7-9 to TRBJ1-5, with a possible D match to TRBD1 (6 bases). Germline values: CDR1 SEHNR, CDR2 FQNEAQ (reference sequence). Trimming left V 8 bases short and J 2 bases short, with 13 bases between. The CDR3 contains 14 residues. CDR3 residues: CASSRGGRNQPQHF. As DNA, the CDR3 is TGTGCCAGCTCCCGGGGGGGGCGCAATCAGCCCCAGCATTTT.

This chain links TRBV19 with TRBJ2-7; perhaps TRBD2 as D (5 bases). This CDR3 region has 15 residues. V lost 5 bases, J lost 2 bases, and 16 bases lay in between. The V gene's germline CDR1 is LNHDA and CDR2 SQIVND (reference sequence). CDR3 sequence (DNA): TGTGCCAGTAGTTTGGGAGACTCGCGTACCTACGAGCAGTACTTC. This codes for CASSLGDSRTYEQYF.

V usage is TRBV9 and J usage is TRBJ2-7, with 10 bases that match TRBD1. CDR1 and CDR2 (germline): SGDLS, YYNGEE. Trimming cost V 0 bases and J 2 bases; bases outside gene matches: 5. This CDR3 region has 16 residues. CDR3 region: CASSVAPGQGTYEQYF. The DNA for the CDR3 is TGTGCCAGCAGCGTAGCCCCGGGACAGGGGACCTACGAGCAGTACTTC.

The chain employs TRBV28 and TRBJ2-7; 12 bases match TRBD2. V was pared by 5 bases and J by 4 bases, with 9 bases of the junction left unmatched. CDR1 MDHEN and CDR2 SYDVKM come from the germline V gene. The CDR3 extends over 16 amino acids. The CDR3, as DNA: TGTGCCAGCAGTCCTAGGACTAGCGGGAAGTTATACGAGCAGTACTTC. It is translated as CASSPRTSGKLYEQYF.

J is TRBJ2-7 and V is TRBV7-8, with a weak D call TRBD2 (6 bases). This CDR3 region has 15 residues. Germline assignment: CDR1 SGHVS and CDR2 FQNEAQ. Trimming took 5 bases from V and 0 from J, leaving 14 bases between them. The CDR3 DNA reads as TGTGCCAGCAGCCGGGATCGGGAGATCTCCTACGAGCAGTACTTC. Its translation is CASSRDREISYEQYF.

This clone came up a few times. The chain couples TRBV6-6 to TRBJ1-2; TRBD1 agrees at 8 bases. This CDR3 has 14 amino acids. Germline assignment: CDR1 MNHNY and CDR2 SVGAGI (reference sequence). The V segment lost 5 bases and the J segment 7 bases; nucleotides outside the gene matches: 9. This CDR3 is CASSTGQGHLGYTF. The CDR3 coding sequence is TGTGCCAGCAGTACCGGACAGGGACATCTTGGCTACACCTTC.

This rearrangement joins TRBV5-8 to TRBJ2-2; the match to TRBD2 covers 8 bases. V shed 4 bases and J 6 bases; nucleotides not matched to a gene: 8. CDR1 SGHTS and CDR2 YDEGEE come from the germline V gene. The CDR3 loop spans 15 amino acids. The CDR3 nucleotides read TGTGCCAGCAGCAGAAGCGGGAGCGGGGCCGGGGAGCTGTTTTTT. Encoded protein: CASSRSGSGAGELFF.

This rearrangement joins TRBV4-2 to TRBJ2-2; 9 nucleotides agree with TRBD2. Trimming removed 4 bases from V and 2 bases from J; junction bases left unmatched: 5. CDR3 length: 16 residues. Germline CDR1 reads LGHNA; CDR2 reads YNFKEQ. This CDR3 is CASSLRLAENTGELFF. The CDR3, as DNA: TGTGCCAGCAGCCTACGACTAGCGGAAAACACCGGGGAGCTGTTTTTT.

This clone was counted a single time. V gene TRBV5-1 combines with J gene TRBJ2-3; 15 bases agree with TRBD2. V was pared by 3 bases and J by 4 bases, with 3 bases of the junction left unmatched. CDR3 size: 16 residues. Germline CDR1 reads SGHRS; CDR2 reads YFSETQ. CDR3 in DNA: TGCGCCAGCAGCTCAGGACTAGCGGGAGGGCCAGATACGCAGTATTTT. Protein product: CASSSGLAGGPDTQYF.

V usage is TRBV4-1 and J usage is TRBJ2-3; TRBD1 matches at 8 bases. CDR3 length equals 17 residues. The V gene end was trimmed by 0 bases and the J gene end by 4 bases; junction bases not matched to a gene: 9. Germline CDR1 and CDR2: MGHRA and YSYEKL. The CDR3 reads CASSQEVRGRVPDTQYF. CDR3 nucleotides: TGCGCCAGCAGCCAAGAAGTCAGGGGGCGAGTCCCAGATACGCAGTATTTT.

This clone was found a few times. The rearrangement links TRBV4-1 to TRBJ2-6, with TRBD2 matching over 13 bases. V gave up 5 bases and J gave up 3 bases; unmatched junction bases: 10. This CDR3 is built from 19 residues. Per germline, CDR1 MGHRA and CDR2 YSYEKL. The CDR3 DNA reads as TGCGCCAGCAGCACTAGCGGGAGGGCCCTAATAGGTGGGGCCAACGTCCTGACTTTC. It yields the protein CASSTSGRALIGGANVLTF.

The J gene is TRBJ2-7, the V gene TRBV19, with 8 bases aligning to TRBD2. CDR3 size: 14 residues. Trimming removed 7 bases from V and 8 bases from J; junction bases left unmatched: 13. The germline V gene encodes CDR1 LNHDA and CDR2 SQIVND (reference sequence). CDR3 sequence: CASTQGSSGAKQYF. In DNA form, the CDR3 reads TGTGCCAGTACCCAGGGGAGTAGCGGGGCGAAGCAGTACTTC.

The chain joins TRBV3-1 (or the pseudogene TRBV3-2) to TRBJ2-2, with 9 nucleotides matching TRBD2. Trimming took 4 bases from V and 5 from J; bases not matched to a gene: 11. This CDR3 is 17 amino acids long. Germline V CDR1 and CDR2: LGHDT, YNNKEL (reference sequence). The CDR3 DNA reads TGTGCCAGCAGCCGCCATTTAGCGGGAGCGTCTACCGGGGAGCTGTTTTTT. Translating it yields CASSRHLAGASTGELFF.

The chain is built from TRBV19 and TRBJ2-7; possible D gene TRBD1, 5 bases. Germline V gene sequence: CDR1 LNHDA, CDR2 SQIVND (reference sequence). Trimming shortened V by 5 bases and J by 4 bases, and 12 bases separated the two germline ends. This CDR3 spans 13 amino acids. CDR3 region: CASSEDRGYEQYF. The CDR3 DNA reads TGTGCCAGTAGTGAAGATAGGGGTTACGAGCAGTACTTC.

V is TRBV28 and J is TRBJ2-7; 13 bases match TRBD2. V lost 6 bases and J lost 4; bases outside the gene matches: 3. CDR3 length: 14 residues. The germline V gene has CDR1 MDHEN and CDR2 SYDVKM. CDR3 loop: CASRRTSGSYEQYF. The CDR3 region has the DNA TGTGCCAGCAGACGGACTAGCGGGAGTTACGAGCAGTACTTC.

The CDR3 nucleotides are TGCGCCAGCAGCTTGACCGGGACAGGGGGCCGGGGCTACACCTTC. Amino acids: CASSLTGTGGRGYTF. This rearrangement joins TRBV5-1 to TRBJ1-2, with 12 nucleotides matching TRBD1. The V gene's germline CDR1 is SGHRS and CDR2 YFSETQ. Unmatched junction bases numbered 6, after V lost 1 base and J lost 8 bases. The CDR3 totals 15 residues.

The chain couples TRBV7-2 to TRBJ2-7, with 8 nucleotides matching TRBD2. Germline V gene data show CDR1 as SGHTA and CDR2 as FQGNSA. Trimming cost V 1 base and J 7 bases; bases outside gene matches: 6. There are 14 residues in the CDR3. The CDR3, as DNA: TGTGCCAGCAGCTTAGAAGGGACTAGTGGTGAGCAGTACTTC. It translates to CASSLEGTSGEQYF.

The chain links TRBV11-2 to TRBJ1-6; weak D call: TRBD1 (6 bases). Trimming took 4 bases from V and 7 from J, leaving 8 bases between them. The CDR3 contains 13 residues. Germline CDR1 and CDR2: SGHAT and FQNNGV. CDR3 protein: CASSSDRNSPLHF. CDR3 nucleotides: TGTGCCAGCAGCTCCGACAGGAATTCACCCCTCCACTTT.

The chain employs TRBV5-5 and TRBJ2-1; 7 bases are shared with TRBD2. V shed 4 bases, J shed 6 bases, and the junction held 10 bases outside the gene matches. The germline gives CDR1 SGHKS, CDR2 YYEKEE (reference sequence). The CDR3 contains 15 residues. The CDR3 nucleotides are TGTGCCAGCAGCCCGTTGGGGGGGTTGGTCAATGAGCAGTTCTTC. The encoded protein is CASSPLGGLVNEQFF.

This clone showed up just a few times. The chain uses TRBV11-2 and TRBJ2-7, with 11 bases fitting TRBD2. The CDR3 has 15 amino acids. V shed 5 bases, J shed 9 bases, and the junction held 12 bases outside the gene matches. Germline V lookup: CDR1 SGHAT, CDR2 FQNNGV. CDR3 DNA sequence: TGTGCCAGCAGCACTAGCGGGAGTACTGTCGGCGGGCAGTACTTC. It codes for CASSTSGSTVGGQYF. Based on the CDR3 plus reference TRBV11-2 and TRBJ2-7, the full variable domain is EAGVAQSPRYKIIEKRQSVAFWCNPISGHATLYWYQQILGQGPKLLIQFQNNGVVDDSQLPKDRFSAERLKGVDSTLKIQPAKLEDSAVYLCASSTSGSTVGGQYFGPGTRLTVT.